Listed below are T cell receptor beta chains from one sample, sequenced in a study of CD8 T cells in ankylosing spondylitis. TCRdb analysed the 5' RACE reads with MiXCR anew, one entry per CDR3 protein. The sample holds roughly 14,000 distinct CDR3 sequences, 2.5% to 3% seen once. Input material: blood, either unsorted or a sorted T cell fraction (not recorded which). The receptors originated from a male donor with ankylosing spondylitis or in good health (not recorded which). CDR3s include the opening cysteine and the closing phenylalanine or tryptophan. The D gene is left open where the match is weak. Size is omitted from some rows. Given values are once, few, many or a class for expanded clones.

D gene: TRBD1; V gene: TRBV9; clone size: many; J gene: TRBJ1-4; CDR3 protein: CASSADFRGTNEKLFF
D gene: NA; V gene: TRBV9; clone size: many; J gene: TRBJ2-2; CDR3 protein: CASSRGARELFF
D gene: TRBD1; V gene: TRBV9; clone size: NA; J gene: TRBJ1-4; CDR3 protein: CATSPRGDSEKLFF
D gene: NA; V gene: TRBV9; clone size: many; J gene: TRBJ2-5; CDR3 protein: CASSGGPRPSETQYF
D gene: TRBD2; V gene: TRBV9; clone size: many; J gene: TRBJ2-2; CDR3 protein: CASSGTGTSSTNTGELFF
D gene: TRBD1; V gene: TRBV9; clone size: many; J gene: TRBJ2-6; CDR3 protein: CASSVDDRAGANVLTF
D gene: TRBD2; V gene: TRBV9; clone size: many; J gene: TRBJ2-1; CDR3 protein: CASSVDLLAGGEQFF
D gene: NA; V gene: TRBV13; clone size: once; J gene: TRBJ2-5; CDR3 protein: CASSLQQPCAETQYF
D gene: TRBD1; V gene: TRBV9; clone size: many; J gene: TRBJ1-5; CDR3 protein: CASSVGTGSDQPQHF
D gene: TRBD1; V gene: TRBV9; clone size: many; J gene: TRBJ1-1; CDR3 protein: CASSPRDRVTEAFF
D gene: NA; V gene: TRBV9; clone size: many; J gene: TRBJ2-3; CDR3 protein: CASSVVGPDTQYF
D gene: TRBD2; V gene: TRBV9; clone size: many; J gene: TRBJ2-1; CDR3 protein: CASSVTGRGGSFYEQFF
D gene: NA; V gene: TRBV9; clone size: many; J gene: TRBJ1-2; CDR3 protein: CASSVGVGGNYGYTF
D gene: TRBD1; V gene: TRBV9; clone size: many; J gene: TRBJ2-5; CDR3 protein: CASSPGQGRETQYF
D gene: NA; V gene: TRBV9; clone size: many; J gene: TRBJ2-4; CDR3 protein: CASSVGGTAVLAKNIQYF
D gene: TRBD1; V gene: TRBV9; clone size: many; J gene: TRBJ1-1; CDR3 protein: CASSLGTGYTEAFF
D gene: NA; V gene: TRBV9; clone size: medium-sized; J gene: TRBJ2-7; CDR3 protein: CASSVAGSYEQYF